The 10 T cell receptor beta chains in this list originate from one sample, sequenced in a study of blood T cell repertoires in COVID-19. Measured with immunoSEQ multiplex PCR; TCRdb has only the in-frame clones, and not every one. The sample includes about 14,000 clones, about nine tenths of them seen just once. The sequencing input was peripheral blood. These receptors all come from a human donor in a cohort sampled during active COVID-19.

The J gene is TRBJ2-1, the V gene TRBV21-1; the DNA was not compared with TRBD2, the D call given in the table. TRBV21-1 is described as a pseudogene. The CDR3 extends over 17 amino acids. As DNA, the CDR3 is TGTGCCAGCAGCACCCGGCGGGGCGGGAGGGCCTACAATGAGCAGTTCTTC. This gives the protein CASSTRRGGRAYNEQFF.

The chain has TRBV18 and TRBJ1-1, with 7 bases that match TRBD1. J lost 5 bases, V lost 2 bases, and 2 bases had no gene match. The V gene's germline CDR1 is KGHSH and CDR2 LQKENI. The CDR3 has 13 amino acids. Here the CDR3 reads CASSPGQETEAFF. In DNA form, the CDR3 reads TGTGCCAGCTCACCAGGACAGGAAACTGAAGCTTTCTTT.

The V and J genes are TRBV21-1 and TRBJ2-7; the DNA was not compared with TRBD2, the D call given in the table. TRBV21-1 corresponds to a pseudogene. This CDR3 spans 15 amino acids. DNA for the CDR3: TGTGCCAGCAGCAAAGGTCAGCGGGAGGCCTACGAGCAGTACTTC. Its translation is CASSKGQREAYEQYF.

This clone showed up just once. The chain uses TRBV9 and TRBJ2-1; tentative D call: TRBD2 (6 bases). The CDR3 consists of 13 residues. The germline V and J ends were trimmed by 3 bases and 6 bases, with 10 bases remaining between them. Germline V lookup: CDR1 SGDLS, CDR2 YYNGEE. The CDR3 here is CASSATSRNEQFF. The DNA for the CDR3 is TGTGCCAGCAGCGCGACTAGTCGCAATGAGCAGTTCTTC.

The V and J genes are TRBV21-1 and TRBJ1-2; the table names TRBD1, a call not compared with the DNA. TRBV21-1 is termed a pseudogene. The CDR3 loop spans 16 amino acids. CDR3 residues: CASSKVGDKGKYGYTF. In nucleotides, the CDR3 is TGTGCCAGCAGCAAAGTAGGGGACAAAGGGAAATATGGCTACACCTTC.

J is TRBJ2-7 and V is TRBV28, with D hard to call. CDR1 is MDHEN and CDR2 is SYDVKM in the germline V gene. This CDR3 has 15 residues. V was pared by 7 bases and J by 3 bases, with 19 bases between. The CDR3 spells CASTPLQIDGYEQYF. CDR3 nucleotides: TGTGCCAGCACTCCCCTTCAGATCGATGGCTACGAGCAGTACTTC. Full variable domain (remainder filled in from reference TRBV28 and TRBJ2-7): DVKVTQSSRYLVKRTGEKVFLECVQDMDHENMFWYRQDPGLGLRLIYFSYDVKMKEKGDIPEGYSVSREKKERFSLILESASTNQTSMYLCASTPLQIDGYEQYFGPGTRLTVT.

The chain couples TRBV4-2 to TRBJ2-3; 7 bases fit TRBD2. With V trimmed by 0 bases and J by 0 bases, 9 bases remained unmatched. This CDR3 region has 18 residues. Looked up from germline, CDR1 is LGHNA and CDR2 is YNFKEQ. CDR3 DNA: TGTGCCAGCAGCCAAGATGTAGGCGGGAGCCCTAGCACAGATACGCAGTATTTT. The encoded protein is CASSQDVGGSPSTDTQYF.

This rearrangement joins TRBV5-8 to TRBJ2-1; 14 bases are shared with TRBD2. Per germline, CDR1 SGHTS and CDR2 YDEGEE. This CDR3 comprises 16 residues. J gave up 4 bases and V 0 bases, and 0 bases lay outside the gene matches. In DNA form, the CDR3 reads TGTGCCAGCAGCTTGGGACTAGCGGGAGGGTACAATGAGCAGTTCTTC. Translating it yields CASSLGLAGGYNEQFF.

This chain joins TRBV6-1 and TRBJ2-3, with 9 bases that match TRBD2. From germline, CDR1 is MNHNS and CDR2 SASEGT. The CDR3 spans 15 residues. Unmatched junction bases numbered 10, after V lost 10 bases and J lost 2 bases. CDR3 region: CATTFGGLATDTQYF. The CDR3 DNA reads TGTGCCACCACCTTTGGGGGACTAGCCACAGATACGCAGTATTTT.

This clone came up a few times. V usage is TRBV7-2 and J usage is TRBJ1-1; TRBD1 might be the D (6 bases). Germline CDR1 and CDR2: SGHTA and FQGNSA. This CDR3 contains 14 residues. Trimming took off 6 bases at V and 1 base at J, with 12 bases between the two ends. CDR3 nucleotide sequence: TGTGCCAGCAGTCTTACGGACAGGAACACTGAAGCTTTCTTT. It is translated as CASSLTDRNTEAFF.